Presented here are 17 T cell receptor beta chains from one specimen sequenced in a study of metastatic and nonmetastatic thyroid tumors. TCRdb reprocessed the PCR reads via MiXCR. Counted here are 25,000 to 35,000 clones, around 15% occurring once; the ten biggest clones make up over 3.5%. The entire patient cohort was treatment-naive prior to thyroid surgery. Sequenced input: blood. These TCRs come from a female donor with papillary thyroid cancer or a benign thyroid nodule (not recorded which). Some clones in this sample may be carry-over from other donors' samples.

Within the sample, this clone is medium-sized (0.01 to 0.1%). The gene calls are TRBV28 and TRBJ2-7; 8 nucleotides align to TRBD2. The length of the CDR3 is 15 residues. V gave up 7 bases and J gave up 0 bases; unmatched junction bases: 8. Germline V gene data show CDR1 as MDHEN and CDR2 as SYDVKM. The CDR3 reads CASKSPSGHSYEQYF. The CDR3 nucleotides are TGTGCCAGCAAAAGCCCTAGCGGGCACTCCTACGAGCAGTACTTC.

The V call is TRBV11-2, the J call TRBJ2-7; no firm D call. V lost 1 base to trimming and J lost 1 base, with 8 bases between them. This CDR3 is built from 14 residues. Germline V CDR1 and CDR2: SGHAT, FQNNGV. CDR3 amino acids: CASSLGGPSYEQYF. CDR3 in DNA: TGTGCCAGCAGCTTAGGTGGGCCTTCCTACGAGCAGTACTTC.

On this clone: Compared with germline, one end of the junction differs, possibly owing to a read error. The V and J genes are TRBV5-4 and TRBJ1-1; D is perhaps TRBD1 (5 bases). The CDR3 is made up of 14 amino acids. Per the germline V gene, CDR1 is SGHNT and CDR2 is YYREEE (reference sequence). The CDR3 bases are TGTGTCAGCAGCTTTAGGGGTTTCGGGACTGAAGCTTTCTTT. Its protein is CVSSFRGFGTEAFF.

This clone came up a few times. The genes are TRBV6-2 or TRBV6-3 and TRBJ2-7; D possibly corresponds to TRBD2 (5 bases). Trimming pared 7 bases from V and 3 bases from J, leaving 13 bases between. The CDR3 length is 13 residues. Germline V lookup: CDR1 MNHEY, CDR2 SVGEGT. The CDR3 reads CASMDGLVYEQYF. CDR3 in DNA: TGTGCCAGCATGGATGGACTGGTCTACGAGCAGTACTTC.

Many counts were recorded for this clone. The chain has TRBV10-3 and TRBJ1-5; a weak D match, TRBD1 (6 bases). Trimming shortened V by 0 bases and J by 4 bases, and 13 bases separated the two germline ends. The germline V gene has CDR1 ENHRY and CDR2 SYGVKD. CDR3 length: 16 residues. The chain's CDR3 is CAISESQGGGNQPQHF. Written as DNA, the CDR3 is TGTGCCATCAGTGAGTCACAGGGAGGCGGGAATCAGCCCCAGCATTTT.

This rearrangement joins TRBV6-1 to TRBJ1-4; D is unresolved. CDR1 and CDR2 from the germline V gene are MNHNS and SASEGT. Trimming pared 5 bases from V and 7 bases from J, leaving 14 bases between. The CDR3 runs to 14 residues. The CDR3 DNA sequence: TGTGCCAGCAGTCCCCGCGGAGGGAGTGAAAAACTGTTTTTT. Its protein is CASSPRGGSEKLFF.

This clone is classed as medium-sized. The J gene is TRBJ1-2, the V gene TRBV24-1, with unresolved D. The CDR3 covers 12 residues. Trimming left V 4 bases short and J 10 bases short, with 12 bases between. From germline, CDR1 is KGHDR and CDR2 SFDVKD. CDR3 nucleotides: TGTGCCACCAGTGAACCGGGGAAACCCTACACCTTC. Its protein is CATSEPGKPYTF.

This chain uses TRBV19 with TRBJ2-2; either TRBD1 or TRBD2 may fit D (5 bases each). Germline CDR1 reads LNHDA; CDR2 reads SQIVND (reference sequence). Trimming removed 9 bases from V and 6 bases from J, with 17 bases in between. The CDR3 extends over 14 amino acids. As DNA, the CDR3 is TGTGCCAGAGGGACCCCTACAACGTCCGGGGAGCTGTTTTTT. Translated, it gives CARGTPTTSGELFF.

This clone was seen ten or more times. The chain links TRBV27 to TRBJ2-4; D is unresolved. Germline CDR1 reads MNHEY; CDR2 reads SMNVEV (reference sequence). V lost 3 bases, J lost 8 bases, and 11 bases lay in between. This CDR3 has 13 residues. The CDR3 region has the DNA TGTGCCAGCAGTTTCCAACCTTTAGACATTCAGTACTTC. This codes for CASSFQPLDIQYF.

The CDR3 loop is CASSLLVGLTDTQYF. The CDR3 DNA reads as TGTGCCAGCAGCCTCCTCGTTGGGCTCACAGATACGCAGTATTTT. The chain joins TRBV11-2 to TRBJ2-3; D call uncertain. The ends were cut back, 5 bases at V and 2 bases at J, with 14 bases in the middle. The CDR3 length is 15 residues. Germline V CDR1 and CDR2: SGHAT, FQNNGV.

Ten or more counts support this clone. The gene calls are TRBV5-1 and TRBJ2-5; D may be TRBD1 or TRBD2 (5 bases each). This CDR3 contains 16 residues. Germline V gene lookup returns CDR1 SGHRS and CDR2 YFSETQ. V was shortened by 0 bases and J by 1 base, with 13 bases between the two germline ends. For the CDR3, the DNA is TGCGCCAGCAGCTTGGTCGCAGGGACGGGCCAAGAGACCCAGTACTTC. This encodes CASSLVAGTGQETQYF.

The genes are TRBV12-3 or TRBV12-4 and TRBJ2-7, with 11 bases identical to TRBD1. The CDR3 extends over 16 amino acids. J lost 4 bases, V lost 6 bases, and 11 bases had no gene match. The CDR3 nucleotides are TGTGCCAGCAGCCGGGCTGGGACAGGGGGTACTTACGAGCAGTACTTC. Translated: CASSRAGTGGTYEQYF.

Many counts were recorded for this clone. The J gene is TRBJ1-1, the V gene TRBV12-3 or TRBV12-4; tentatively, D is TRBD1 (6 bases). V dropped 6 bases and J dropped 4 bases, with 15 bases sitting between them. CDR3 length: 14 amino acids. CDR3 DNA: TGTGCCAGCAGACGAACAGGGAGCGGCACTGAAGCTTTCTTT. Translating gives CASRRTGSGTEAFF.

This clone was counted ten times or more. The V gene is TRBV7-9, the J gene TRBJ2-4; a weak D match, TRBD2 (5 bases). The CDR3 contains 16 residues. Looked up from germline, CDR1 is SEHNR and CDR2 is FQNEAQ (reference sequence). Trimming removed 0 bases from V and 1 base from J, with 10 bases in between. DNA of the CDR3: TGTGCCAGCAGCTTAGCGGGGAGCCTCGCCAAAAACATTCAGTACTTC. Protein product: CASSLAGSLAKNIQYF.

The gene calls are TRBV9 and TRBJ2-1, with D perhaps matching TRBD2 (6 bases). The CDR3 has 16 amino acids. Germline CDR1 and CDR2: SGDLS and YYNGEE. Trimming removed 0 bases at V and 3 bases at J, with 13 bases between. CDR3 amino acids: CASSVGGGINYNEQFF. The CDR3, as DNA: TGTGCCAGCAGCGTAGGGGGCGGGATCAACTACAATGAGCAGTTCTTC.

This clone rates as medium-sized. V usage is TRBV25-1 and J usage is TRBJ1-2, with D uncertain. The CDR3 is 13 residues long. The germline V and J ends were trimmed by 3 bases and 3 bases, with 8 bases remaining between them. CDR1 and CDR2 from the germline V gene are MGHDK and SYGVNS. The chain's CDR3 is CASSDSKDYGYTF. The CDR3 DNA is TGTGCCAGCAGTGACAGCAAGGACTATGGCTACACCTTC.

The rearrangement links TRBV5-1 to TRBJ1-1; D not certain. This CDR3 region has 14 residues. V lost 4 bases, J lost 1 base, and 11 bases lay in between. Germline CDR1 and CDR2: SGHRS and YFSETQ. The CDR3 DNA reads as TGCGCCAGCAGCCCAAAGACCCCGAACACTGAAGCTTTCTTT. Amino acids: CASSPKTPNTEAFF.